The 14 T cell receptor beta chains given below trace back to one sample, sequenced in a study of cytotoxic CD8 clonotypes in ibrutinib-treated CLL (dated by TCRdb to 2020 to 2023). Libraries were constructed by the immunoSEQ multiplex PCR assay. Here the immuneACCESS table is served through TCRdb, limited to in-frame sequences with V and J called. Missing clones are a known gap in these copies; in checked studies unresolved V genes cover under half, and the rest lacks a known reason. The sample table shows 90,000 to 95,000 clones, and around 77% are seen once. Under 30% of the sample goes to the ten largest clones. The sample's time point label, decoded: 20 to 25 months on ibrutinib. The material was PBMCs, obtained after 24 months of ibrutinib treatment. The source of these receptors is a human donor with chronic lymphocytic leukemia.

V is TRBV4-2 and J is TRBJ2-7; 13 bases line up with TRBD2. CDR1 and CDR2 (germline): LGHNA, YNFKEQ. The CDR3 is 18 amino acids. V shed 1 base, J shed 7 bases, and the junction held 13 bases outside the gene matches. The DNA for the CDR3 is TGTGCCAGCAGCCAAGGAACTAGCGGGGGGGCGCGGGGTCGTGAGCAGTACTTC. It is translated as CASSQGTSGGARGREQYF.

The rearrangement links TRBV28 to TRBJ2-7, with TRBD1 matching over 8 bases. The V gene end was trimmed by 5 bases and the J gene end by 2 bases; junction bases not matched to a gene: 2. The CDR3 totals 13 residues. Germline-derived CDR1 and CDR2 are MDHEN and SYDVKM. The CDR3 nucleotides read TGTGCCAGCAGTCCAGGGGGCACCTACGAGCAGTACTTC. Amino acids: CASSPGGTYEQYF.

CDR3 in DNA: TGTGCCAGTAGCTTCCTCCGGGACAGGGTCAATGAGCAGTTCTTC. It codes for CASSFLRDRVNEQFF. The J gene is TRBJ2-1, the V gene TRBV19, with 9 bases identical to TRBD1. The CDR3 runs to 15 residues. J gave up 6 bases and V 6 bases, and 9 bases lay outside the gene matches. Germline V gene lookup returns CDR1 LNHDA and CDR2 SQIVND (reference sequence).

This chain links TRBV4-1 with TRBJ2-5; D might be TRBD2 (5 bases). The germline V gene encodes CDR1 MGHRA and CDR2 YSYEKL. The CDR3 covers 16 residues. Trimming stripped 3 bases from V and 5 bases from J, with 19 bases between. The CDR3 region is CASSQPKIPGEETQYF. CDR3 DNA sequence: TGCGCCAGCAGCCAGCCCAAGATCCCCGGGGAGGAGACCCAGTACTTC.

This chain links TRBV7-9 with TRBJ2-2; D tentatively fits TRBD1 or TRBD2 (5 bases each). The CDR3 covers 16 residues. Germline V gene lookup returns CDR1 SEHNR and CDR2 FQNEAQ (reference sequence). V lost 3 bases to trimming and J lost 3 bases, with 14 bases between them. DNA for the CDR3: TGTGCCAGCAGCTTCTCTGGGGGAGTTGACACCGGGGAGCTGTTTTTT. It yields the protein CASSFSGGVDTGELFF.

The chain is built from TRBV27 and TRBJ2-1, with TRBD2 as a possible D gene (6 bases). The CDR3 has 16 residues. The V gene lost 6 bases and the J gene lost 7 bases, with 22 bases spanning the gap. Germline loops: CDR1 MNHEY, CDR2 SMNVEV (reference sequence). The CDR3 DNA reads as TGTGCCAGCAGGCCCCGGGACTTCCACGGGTGGAATGAGCAGTTCTTC. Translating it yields CASRPRDFHGWNEQFF.

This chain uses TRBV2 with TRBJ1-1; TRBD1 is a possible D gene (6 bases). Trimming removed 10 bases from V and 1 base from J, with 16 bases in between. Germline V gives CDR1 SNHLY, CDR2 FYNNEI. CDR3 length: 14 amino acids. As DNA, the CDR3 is TGTGCCACCTTCCCCGGGGGCCAGAACACTGAAGCTTTCTTT. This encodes CATFPGGQNTEAFF.

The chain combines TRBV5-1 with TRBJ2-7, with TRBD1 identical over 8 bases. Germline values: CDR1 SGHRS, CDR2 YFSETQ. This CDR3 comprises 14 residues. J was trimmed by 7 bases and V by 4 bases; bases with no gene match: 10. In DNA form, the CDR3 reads TGCGCCAGCAGCATTGGGACAGGCGGCTTGGAGCAGTACTTC. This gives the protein CASSIGTGGLEQYF.

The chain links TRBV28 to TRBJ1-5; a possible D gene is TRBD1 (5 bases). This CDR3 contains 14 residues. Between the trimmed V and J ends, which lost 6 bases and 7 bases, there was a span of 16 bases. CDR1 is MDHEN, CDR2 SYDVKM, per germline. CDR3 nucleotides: TGTGCCAGCAGCAAACAGGCAGGGCGGCAGCCCCAGCATTTT. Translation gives CASSKQAGRQPQHF.

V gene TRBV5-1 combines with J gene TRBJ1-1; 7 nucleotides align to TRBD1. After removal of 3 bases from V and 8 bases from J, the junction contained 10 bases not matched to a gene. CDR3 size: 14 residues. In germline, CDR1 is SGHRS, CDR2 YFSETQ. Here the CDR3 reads CASSSYTTGTEAFF. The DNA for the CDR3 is TGCGCCAGCAGCTCGTATACGACAGGGACCGAAGCTTTCTTT.

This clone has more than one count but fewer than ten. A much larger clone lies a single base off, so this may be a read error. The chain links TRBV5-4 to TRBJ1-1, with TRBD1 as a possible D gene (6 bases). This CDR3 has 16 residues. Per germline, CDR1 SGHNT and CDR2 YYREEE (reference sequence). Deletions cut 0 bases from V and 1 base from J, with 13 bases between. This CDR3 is CASSLGWGAENTEAFF. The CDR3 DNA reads TGTGCCAGCAGCTTGGGGTGGGGGGCGGAGAACACTGAAGCTTTCTTT.

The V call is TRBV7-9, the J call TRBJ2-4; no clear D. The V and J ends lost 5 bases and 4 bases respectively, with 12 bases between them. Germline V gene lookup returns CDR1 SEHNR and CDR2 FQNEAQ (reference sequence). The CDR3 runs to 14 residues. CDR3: CASSPRVSKNIQYF. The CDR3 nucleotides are TGTGCCAGCAGCCCACGGGTCAGTAAAAACATTCAGTACTTC. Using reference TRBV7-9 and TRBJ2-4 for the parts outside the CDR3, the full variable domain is DTGVSQNPRHKITKRGQNVTFRCDPISEHNRLYWYRQTLGQGPEFLTYFQNEAQLEKSRLLSDRFSAERPKGSFSTLEIQRTEQGDSAMYLCASSPRVSKNIQYFGAGTRLSVL.

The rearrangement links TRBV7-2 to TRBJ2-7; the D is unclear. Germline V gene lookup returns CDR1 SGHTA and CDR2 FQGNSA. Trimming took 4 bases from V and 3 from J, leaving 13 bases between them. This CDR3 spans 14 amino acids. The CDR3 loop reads CASSSPGQDYEQYF. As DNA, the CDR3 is TGTGCCAGCAGCTCCCCGGGCCAGGACTACGAGCAGTACTTC.

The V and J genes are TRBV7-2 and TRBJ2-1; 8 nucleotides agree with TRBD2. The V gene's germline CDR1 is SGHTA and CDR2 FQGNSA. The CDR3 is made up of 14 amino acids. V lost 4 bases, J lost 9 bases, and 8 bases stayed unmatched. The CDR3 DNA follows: TGTGCCAGCAGCTCCCGGGGGGGAGGGGTTGAGCAGTTCTTC. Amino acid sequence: CASSSRGGGVEQFF.